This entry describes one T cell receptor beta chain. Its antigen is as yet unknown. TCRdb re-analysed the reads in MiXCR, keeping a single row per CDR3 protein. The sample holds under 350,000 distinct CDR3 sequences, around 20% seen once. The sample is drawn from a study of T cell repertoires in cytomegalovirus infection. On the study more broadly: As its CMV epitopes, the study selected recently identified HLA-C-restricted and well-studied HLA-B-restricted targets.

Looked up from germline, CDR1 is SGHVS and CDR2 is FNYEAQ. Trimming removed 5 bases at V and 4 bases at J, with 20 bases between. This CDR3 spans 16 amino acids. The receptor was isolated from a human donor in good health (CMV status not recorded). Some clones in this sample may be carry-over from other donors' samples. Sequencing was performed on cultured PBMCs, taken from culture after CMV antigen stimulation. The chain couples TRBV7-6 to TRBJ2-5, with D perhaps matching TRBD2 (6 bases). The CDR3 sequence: CASSPMYRELGETQYF. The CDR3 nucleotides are TGTGCCAGCAGCCCGATGTACCGGGAGTTGGGAGAGACCCAGTACTTC. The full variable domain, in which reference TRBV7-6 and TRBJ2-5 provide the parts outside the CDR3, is GAGVSQSPRYKVTKRGQDVALRCDPISGHVSLYWYRQALGQGPEFLTYFNYEAQQDKSGLPNDRFSAERPEGSISTLTIQRTEQRDSAMYRCASSPMYRELGETQYFGPGTRLLVL.